The subject of this entry is one T cell receptor beta chain. Its cognate antigen is unknown. The protocol was immunoSEQ multiplex PCR, while the TCRdb copy is restricted to in-frame clones and leaves out a portion. The sample lists more than 80,000 clones; roughly 90% were seen once. These data are taken from a study of cytomegalovirus exposure and HLA in healthy donors. Across the whole study: The same platform as the approximately 660 first-cohort repertoires was used for the 100 to 150 validation repertoires, a later analysis reported. Regarding the study as a whole: Through in vitro validation, three CMV-associated chains were shown to be specific for CMV antigens.

Germline V gene data show CDR1 as LNHDA and CDR2 as SQIVND (reference sequence). The CDR3 totals 14 residues. The J segment lost 4 bases and the V segment lost 4 bases, leaving 6 bases of the junction unmatched. The J gene is TRBJ1-1, the V gene TRBV19; 7 bases are shared with TRBD1. Sequences were obtained from PBMCs. The source of this sequence is a woman between 18 and 29 years old in good health and CMV-seropositive. The CDR3 DNA reads as TGTGCCAGTAGTACAGCGGACAGGTTCACTGAAGCTTTCTTT. Its protein is CASSTADRFTEAFF.